This T cell receptor (beta chain) originates from a study of tissue T cells after allogeneic stem cell transplantation. Notes on the study in general: Which tissue TCRs were alloreactive or antigen-specific was not determined. Some clones might be persisting host cells. This small cohort was clinically heterogeneous, and sampling depth was a limitation.

This clone has a handful of counts. Its antigen is as yet unknown. Repertoires were generated with immunoSEQ multiplex PCR, while TCRdb's copy carries only in-frame clones and drops some. The data show nearly 10,000 clones, over 50% seen once. The CDR3 spans 14 residues. The germline V and J ends were trimmed by 2 bases and 9 bases, with 14 bases remaining between them. Germline V gene data show CDR1 as SGHTA and CDR2 as FQGNSA. Sequencing used tissue from the stomach, obtained at autopsy. The V and J genes are TRBV7-2 and TRBJ1-5, with D perhaps matching TRBD1 (5 bases). The receptor was derived from a male donor older than 55 with lung cancer. Here the CDR3 reads CASSLFATQGPQHF. DNA for the CDR3: TGTGCCAGCAGCTTATTTGCCACCCAGGGGCCCCAGCATTTT. Based on the CDR3 plus reference TRBV7-2 and TRBJ1-5, the full variable domain is GAGVSQSPSNKVTEKGKDVELRCDPISGHTALYWYRQSLGQGLEFLIYFQGNSAPDKSGLPSDRFSAERTGGSVSTLTIQRTQQEDSAVYLCASSLFATQGPQHFGDGTRLSIL.